One sample yielded the 4 T cell receptor beta chains listed below, sequenced in a study of T cell responses to AZD1222 COVID-19 vaccine. Some clones are missing from TCRdb's copy, which holds only in-frame ones; the method was immunoSEQ multiplex PCR. The profile shows 110,000 or so clones, just over 85% of them singletons. Sequenced material: peripheral blood, taken on day 0 of AZD1222 vaccination. The receptors originated from an adult in good health.

The chain carries TRBV4-1 and TRBJ2-1, with D perhaps TRBD1 or TRBD2 (5 bases each). The CDR3 totals 13 residues. V lost 3 bases, J lost 13 bases, and 16 bases lay in between. CDR1 is MGHRA, CDR2 YSYEKL, per germline. The CDR3 loop is CASSQDTGRTQFF. The CDR3 nucleotides read TGCGCCAGCAGCCAGGATACGGGACGCACTCAGTTCTTC.

In this sample, this clone turned up once. The chain has TRBV3-1 (or the pseudogene TRBV3-2) and TRBJ1-2; no definite D call. The CDR3 contains 14 residues. V was trimmed by 1 base and J by 3 bases, leaving 9 bases between them. The germline V gene has CDR1 LGHDT and CDR2 YNNKEL (reference sequence). DNA of the CDR3: TGTGCCAGCAGCCAAGTGGCGACGGACTATGGCTACACCTTC. This translates into CASSQVATDYGYTF.

The rearrangement uses TRBV3-1 (or the pseudogene TRBV3-2) and TRBJ2-3; D is ambiguous. V was cut by 2 bases and J by 3 bases, with 0 bases left in between. CDR1 is LGHDT, CDR2 YNNKEL, per germline (reference sequence). The CDR3 is made up of 11 amino acids. CDR3 sequence reads: CASSQTDTQYF. The CDR3 coding sequence is TGTGCCAGCAGCCAAACAGATACGCAGTATTTT.

J is TRBJ2-5 and V is TRBV6-5; D unresolved. The V end was cut by 10 bases, the J end by 5 bases, with 8 bases between. The CDR3 loop spans 10 amino acids. Germline lookup yields CDR1 MNHEY and CDR2 SVGAGI. As DNA, the CDR3 is TGTGCCATCCGACGGGAGACCCAGTACTTC. It encodes CAIRRETQYF.